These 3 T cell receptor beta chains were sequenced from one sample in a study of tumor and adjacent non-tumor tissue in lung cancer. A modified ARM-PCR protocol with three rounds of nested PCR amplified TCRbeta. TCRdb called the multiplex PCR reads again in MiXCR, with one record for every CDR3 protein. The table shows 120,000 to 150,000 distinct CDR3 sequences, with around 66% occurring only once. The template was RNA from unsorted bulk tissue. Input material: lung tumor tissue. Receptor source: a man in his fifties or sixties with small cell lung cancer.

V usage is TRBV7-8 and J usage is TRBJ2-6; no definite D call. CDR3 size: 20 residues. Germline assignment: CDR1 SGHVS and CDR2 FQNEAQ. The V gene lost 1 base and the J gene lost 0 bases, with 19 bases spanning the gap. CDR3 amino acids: CASSLDVVGGPNSGANVLTF. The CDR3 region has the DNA TGTGCCAGCAGCTTAGATGTGGTTGGTGGCCCGAACTCTGGGGCCAACGTCCTGACTTTC.

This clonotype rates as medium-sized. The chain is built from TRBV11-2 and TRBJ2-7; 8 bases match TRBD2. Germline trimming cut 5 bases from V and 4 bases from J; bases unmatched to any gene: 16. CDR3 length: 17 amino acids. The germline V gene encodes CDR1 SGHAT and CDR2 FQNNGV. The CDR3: CASSPYGVAGGGYEQYF. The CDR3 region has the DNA TGTGCCAGCAGCCCCTATGGGGTCGCGGGAGGAGGATACGAGCAGTACTTC. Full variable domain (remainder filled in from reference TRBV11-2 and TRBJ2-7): EAGVAQSPRYKIIEKRQSVAFWCNPISGHATLYWYQQILGQGPKLLIQFQNNGVVDDSQLPKDRFSAERLKGVDSTLKIQPAKLEDSAVYLCASSPYGVAGGGYEQYFGPGTRLTVT.

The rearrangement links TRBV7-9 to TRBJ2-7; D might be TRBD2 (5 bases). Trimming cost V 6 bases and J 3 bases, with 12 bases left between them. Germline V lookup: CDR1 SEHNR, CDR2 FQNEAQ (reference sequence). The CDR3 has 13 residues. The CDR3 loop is CASSQRVHYEQYF. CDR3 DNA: TGTGCCAGCAGTCAGAGGGTGCACTACGAGCAGTACTTC.